Sequencing of this T cell receptor beta chain was carried out in a study of T and B cells in COVID-19 patients. Study context: Peripheral blood came from COVID-19 patients with active infection or after recovery. Recovered patients mostly had mild to moderate COVID-19 managed as outpatients.

In its sample, this clonotype is medium-sized. Multiplex PCR with BIOMED2 TRB-A/B primer pools amplified TRB rearrangements. One entry per CDR3 protein, called by TCRdb with MiXCR from the multiplex PCR reads. The repertoire consists of 14,000 to 15,000 distinct CDR3 sequences, with roughly 31% occurring once and the leading ten covering over 1%. The V and J ends lost 6 bases and 6 bases respectively, with 8 bases between them. Germline V gives CDR1 MNHEY, CDR2 SVGAGI. The CDR3 is 12 residues long. Blood genomic DNA input for TRB amplification was about 250-550 ng. Sequencing was done on a sample of blood. This receptor was taken from a human donor who had recovered from COVID-19. This chain joins TRBV6-5 and TRBJ2-2; weak D call: TRBD2 (5 bases). CDR3 DNA: TGTGCCAGCAGACCGAGGGCCGGGGAGCTGTTTTTT. Its translation: CASRPRAGELFF.